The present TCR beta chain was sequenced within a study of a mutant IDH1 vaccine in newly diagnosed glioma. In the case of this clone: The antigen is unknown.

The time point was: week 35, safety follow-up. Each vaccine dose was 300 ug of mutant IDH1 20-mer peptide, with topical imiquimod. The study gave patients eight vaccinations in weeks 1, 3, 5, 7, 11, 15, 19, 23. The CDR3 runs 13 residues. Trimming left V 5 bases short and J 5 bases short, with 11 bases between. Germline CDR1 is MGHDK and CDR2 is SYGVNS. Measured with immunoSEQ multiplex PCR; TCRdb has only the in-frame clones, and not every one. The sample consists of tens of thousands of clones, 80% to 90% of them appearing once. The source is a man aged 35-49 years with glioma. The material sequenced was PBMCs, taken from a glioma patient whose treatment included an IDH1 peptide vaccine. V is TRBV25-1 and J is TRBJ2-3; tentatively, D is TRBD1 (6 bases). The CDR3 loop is CASSRQVGDTQYF. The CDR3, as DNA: TGTGCCAGCAGTAGACAGGTCGGAGATACGCAGTATTTT. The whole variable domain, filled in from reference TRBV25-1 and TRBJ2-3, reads EADIYQTPRYLVIGTGKKITLECSQTMGHDKMYWYQQDPGMELHLIHYSYGVNSTEKGDLSSESTVSRIRTEHFPLTLESARPSHTSQYLCASSRQVGDTQYFGPGTRLTVL.